What follows are 16 T cell receptor beta chains derived from one specimen sequenced in a study of T cell responses to AZD1222 COVID-19 vaccine (dated by TCRdb to the early 2020s). Library generation was performed with the immunoSEQ multiplex PCR assay. Not all clones reach the TCRdb copy of this immuneACCESS table, which keeps in-frame sequences only. Checked studies attribute under half of the gap to unresolved V genes and leave the rest unexplained. This sample gives about 97,000 clones in total; approximately 81% of them show up just once. The biggest ten clones account for around 15% of the sample. The meaning of the sample's time point label: baseline before first vaccination. Material: peripheral blood, obtained on day 0 of AZD1222 vaccination. The receptors come from an adult in good health.

CDR3 DNA: TGTGCCAGTAGTGCCCCGAGACGGGGGAATGAAAAACTGTTTTTT. Translated: CASSAPRRGNEKLFF. This sequence joins TRBV19 and TRBJ1-4; TRBD1 might be the D (5 bases). Per germline, CDR1 LNHDA and CDR2 SQIVND (reference sequence). Trimming removed 5 bases at V and 5 bases at J, with 15 bases between. This CDR3 is built from 15 residues.

The CDR3 DNA is TGCAGCGTTGGGACACCAAGGGTGGGTGGCACTGAAGCTTTCTTT. Protein: CSVGTPRVGGTEAFF. The genes are TRBV29-1 and TRBJ1-1, with D maybe TRBD1 (5 bases). Trimming took off 4 bases at V and 4 bases at J, with 19 bases between the two ends. CDR3 size: 15 residues. CDR1 is SQVTM and CDR2 is ANQGSEA in the germline V gene.

J is TRBJ2-7 and V is TRBV29-1, with D hard to call. Between the trimmed V and J ends, which lost 5 bases and 0 bases, there was a span of 8 bases. The CDR3 has 12 amino acids. Germline V gene data show CDR1 as SQVTM and CDR2 as ANQGSEA. CDR3 DNA: TGCAGCGTTACCACTATCTCCTACGAGCAGTACTTC. It yields the protein CSVTTISYEQYF.

The CDR3 bases are TGCAGCGCAACGGACAGGGCCTTACAAAATGAGCAGTTCTTC. Its protein product is CSATDRALQNEQFF. This chain connects TRBV29-1 to TRBJ2-1; 8 nucleotides align to TRBD1. Germline V CDR1 and CDR2: SQVTM, ANQGSEA. Germline trimming cut 7 bases from V and 7 bases from J; bases unmatched to any gene: 12. The CDR3 loop spans 14 amino acids.

The chain is built from TRBV18 and TRBJ2-5; D gene unclear. Germline V gene sequence: CDR1 KGHSH, CDR2 LQKENI. CDR3 length equals 12 residues. The V end lost 1 base, the J end lost 5 bases, and 5 bases lay between the germline ends. CDR3 coding DNA: TGTGCCAGCTCACCACGAGGTGAGACCCAGTACTTC. Amino acids: CASSPRGETQYF.

This clone was seen only a few times. The V gene is TRBV7-8, the J gene TRBJ1-5; D is ambiguous. This CDR3 has 16 amino acids. Trimming shortened V by 1 base and J by 0 bases, and 10 bases separated the two germline ends. Germline CDR1 reads SGHVS; CDR2 reads FQNEAQ. The CDR3 DNA sequence: TGTGCCAGCAGCTTAGGCAGATGGTATAGCAATCAGCCCCAGCATTTT. Protein: CASSLGRWYSNQPQHF.

This sequence joins TRBV18 and TRBJ2-3, with 8 bases aligning to TRBD2. Germline V gene lookup returns CDR1 KGHSH and CDR2 LQKENI. The CDR3 is made up of 15 amino acids. The V segment lost 3 bases and the J segment 4 bases; nucleotides outside the gene matches: 6. The DNA for the CDR3 is TGTGCCAGCTCACCGAGCGGGGGAGGTTCAGATACGCAGTATTTT. Its translation is CASSPSGGGSDTQYF.

This chain links TRBV28 with TRBJ2-2; 9 bases line up with TRBD1. The V segment lost 6 bases and the J segment 6 bases; nucleotides outside the gene matches: 5. Germline loops: CDR1 MDHEN, CDR2 SYDVKM. This CDR3 has 14 amino acids. The CDR3 loop is CASRGQGQPGELFF. The CDR3 DNA reads TGTGCCAGCAGGGGACAGGGACAACCCGGGGAGCTGTTTTTT.

The chain carries TRBV5-4 and TRBJ2-1; 10 positions match TRBD2. CDR1 SGHNT and CDR2 YYREEE come from the germline V gene (reference sequence). V was clipped by 4 bases and J by 0 bases; unmatched bases: 4. This CDR3 is 16 amino acids long. CDR3 bases: TGTGCCAGCAGCCGTAGCGGGGGGAGCTCCTACAATGAGCAGTTCTTC. This gives the protein CASSRSGGSSYNEQFF.

The gene calls are TRBV29-1 and TRBJ2-4; TRBD2 might be the D (6 bases). The CDR3 covers 12 residues. V was pared by 5 bases and J by 1 base, with 6 bases between. CDR1 and CDR2 from the germline V gene are SQVTM and ANQGSEA. This CDR3 reads CSVREAKNIQYF. The CDR3 DNA sequence: TGCAGCGTTCGGGAGGCCAAAAACATTCAGTACTTC.

This chain connects TRBV5-6 to TRBJ2-5, with D perhaps TRBD2 (5 bases). This CDR3 region has 13 residues. Per the germline V gene, CDR1 is SGHDT and CDR2 is YYEEEE. Trimming took 0 bases from V and 10 from J, leaving 13 bases between them. DNA of the CDR3: TGTGCCAGCAGCTTGGTAATCCTGGCGGGCCAGTACTTC. Translation gives CASSLVILAGQYF.

The chain carries TRBV24-1 and TRBJ1-1; TRBD1 aligns across 10 bases. Germline V gene sequence: CDR1 KGHDR, CDR2 SFDVKD. CDR3 length: 14 amino acids. The V and J ends lost 5 bases and 7 bases, in that order; junction bases with no gene match: 6. CDR3: CATSGGDRGNEAFF. The CDR3 coding sequence is TGTGCCACCAGTGGAGGGGACAGGGGAAATGAAGCTTTCTTT.

This chain joins TRBV10-1 and TRBJ1-1; D not certain. This CDR3 spans 13 amino acids. CDR1 is WNHNN and CDR2 is SYGVQD in the germline V gene (reference sequence). V lost 5 bases to trimming and J lost 5 bases, with 12 bases between them. CDR3 amino acids: CASSQSRATEAFF. The DNA for the CDR3 is TGCGCCAGCAGTCAAAGCCGGGCGACTGAAGCTTTCTTT.

This chain joins TRBV4-1 and TRBJ2-5; D remains ambiguous. V lost 8 bases, J lost 4 bases, and 20 bases lay in between. The CDR3 totals 15 residues. The V gene's germline CDR1 is MGHRA and CDR2 YSYEKL. The CDR3 sequence is CASSQERTVTETQYF. The CDR3 DNA is TGCGCCAGCTCCCAAGAGAGGACGGTTACAGAGACCCAGTACTTC.

This chain links TRBV6-5 with TRBJ2-2; D uncertain. The CDR3 sequence is 13 residues long. V lost 4 bases, J lost 6 bases, and 9 bases lay in between. CDR1 is MNHEY, CDR2 SVGAGI, per germline. CDR3 loop: CASSSPQAGELFF. Written as DNA, the CDR3 is TGTGCCAGCAGTTCTCCTCAGGCCGGGGAGCTGTTTTTT.

This chain joins TRBV9 and TRBJ2-1; TRBD2 matches at 14 bases. Unmatched junction bases numbered 6, after V lost 3 bases and J lost 7 bases. The germline CDR1 and CDR2 sequences are SGDLS and YYNGEE. The CDR3 consists of 16 residues. In DNA, the CDR3 is TGTGCCAGCAGCGCCCGACTAGCGGGAGGGCGGAATGAGCAGTTCTTC. Translation gives CASSARLAGGRNEQFF.